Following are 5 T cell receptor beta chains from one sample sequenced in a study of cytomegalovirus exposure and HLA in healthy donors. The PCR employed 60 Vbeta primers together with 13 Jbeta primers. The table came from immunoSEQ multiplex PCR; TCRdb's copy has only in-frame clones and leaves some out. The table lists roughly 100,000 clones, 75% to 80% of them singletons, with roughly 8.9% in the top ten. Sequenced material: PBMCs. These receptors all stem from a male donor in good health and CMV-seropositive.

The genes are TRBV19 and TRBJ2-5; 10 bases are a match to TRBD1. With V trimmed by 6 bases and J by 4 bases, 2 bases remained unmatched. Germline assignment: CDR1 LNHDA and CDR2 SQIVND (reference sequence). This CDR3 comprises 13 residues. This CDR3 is CASRRQGAETQYF. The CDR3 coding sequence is TGTGCCAGTAGGCGACAGGGGGCAGAGACCCAGTACTTC. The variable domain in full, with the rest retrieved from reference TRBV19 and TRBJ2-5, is DGGITQSPKYLFRKEGQNVTLSCEQNLNHDAMYWYRQDPGQGLRLIYYSQIVNDFQKGDIAEGYSVSREKKESFPLTVTSAQKNPTAFYLCASRRQGAETQYFGPGTRLLVL.

CDR3 nucleotides: TGTGCCAGCAGTCTGACTAGCGGGAGAGCAGATACGCAGTATTTT. Its protein is CASSLTSGRADTQYF. V and J are TRBV2 and TRBJ2-3, with 12 bases lining up with TRBD2. CDR3 size: 15 residues. Germline values: CDR1 SNHLY, CDR2 FYNNEI. V dropped 5 bases and J dropped 4; count of bases not matched to a gene: 4.

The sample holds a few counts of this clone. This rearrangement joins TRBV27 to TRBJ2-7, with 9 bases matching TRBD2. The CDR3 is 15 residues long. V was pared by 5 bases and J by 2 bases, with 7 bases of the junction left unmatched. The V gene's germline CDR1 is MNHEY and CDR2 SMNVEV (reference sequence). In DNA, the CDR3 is TGTGCCAGCAGTAACCTAGGCGGGAGGGCCTACGAGCAGTACTTC. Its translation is CASSNLGGRAYEQYF.

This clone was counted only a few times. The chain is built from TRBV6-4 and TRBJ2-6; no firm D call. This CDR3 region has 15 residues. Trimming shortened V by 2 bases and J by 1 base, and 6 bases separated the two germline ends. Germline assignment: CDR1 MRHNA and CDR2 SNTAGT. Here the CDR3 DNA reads TGTGCCAGCAGTGACGTCGCGTCTGGGGCCAACGTCCTGACTTTC. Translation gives CASSDVASGANVLTF.

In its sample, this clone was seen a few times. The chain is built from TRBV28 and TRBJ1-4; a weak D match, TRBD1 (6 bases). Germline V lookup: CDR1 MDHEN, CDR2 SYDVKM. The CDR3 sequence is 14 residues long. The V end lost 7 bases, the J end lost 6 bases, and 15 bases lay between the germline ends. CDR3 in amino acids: CASTVTGGHEKLFF. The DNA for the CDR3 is TGTGCCAGCACCGTGACAGGTGGACATGAAAAACTGTTTTTT.